This T cell receptor (beta chain) was identified in a study of T cells in Graves' hyperthyroidism and ophthalmopathy. On the study more broadly: Sampling of peripheral blood happened at initial diagnosis, prior to any treatment. The study's findings and limits: Most expanded thyroid clonotypes above 0.001 recurred in blood.

The source material, RNA transcripts, was used to amplify TCR beta CDR3 regions. During a first-round RT-PCR of the TCR CDR3, the HTBI primer set was used. TCRdb passed the multiplex PCR reads through MiXCR, listing each CDR3 protein once. The data hold about 840,000 distinct CDR3 sequences, with approximately 40% observed a single time. Disease duration under 2 months; hyperthyroidism patients were aged 18 to 65. Uncontrolled infections, other autoimmune diseases, pregnancy or lactation led to exclusion of patients. From germline, CDR1 is SQVTM and CDR2 ANQGSEA. The V end lost 4 bases, the J end lost 1 base, and 10 bases lay between the germline ends. The CDR3 consists of 14 residues. This clonotype has ten or more counts. The antigen remains undetermined.

This chain uses TRBV29-1 with TRBJ2-2; D is ambiguous. The sequence was obtained from a man between 18 and 35 years old with Graves' hyperthyroidism. Sequencing was performed on blood. DNA of the CDR3: TGCAGCGTTGGAGAGAGATTGAACACCGGGGAGCTGTTTTTT. Protein product: CSVGERLNTGELFF.